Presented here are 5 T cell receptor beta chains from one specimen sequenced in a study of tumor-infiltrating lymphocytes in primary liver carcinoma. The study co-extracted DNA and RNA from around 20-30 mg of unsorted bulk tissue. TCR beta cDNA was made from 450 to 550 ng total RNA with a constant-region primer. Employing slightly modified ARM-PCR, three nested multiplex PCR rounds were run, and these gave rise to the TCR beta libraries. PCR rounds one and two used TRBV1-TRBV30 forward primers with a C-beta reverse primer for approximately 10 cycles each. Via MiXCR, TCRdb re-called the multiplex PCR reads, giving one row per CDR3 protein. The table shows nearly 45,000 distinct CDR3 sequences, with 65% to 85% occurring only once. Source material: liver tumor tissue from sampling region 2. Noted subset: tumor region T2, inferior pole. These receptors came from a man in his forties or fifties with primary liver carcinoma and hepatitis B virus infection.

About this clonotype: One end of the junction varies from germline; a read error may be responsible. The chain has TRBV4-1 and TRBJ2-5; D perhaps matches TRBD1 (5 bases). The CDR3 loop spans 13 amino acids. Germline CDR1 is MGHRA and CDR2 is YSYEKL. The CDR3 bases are TGCGCCAGCTACCCAGGGTACCAAGAGACCCGGTACTTC. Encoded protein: CASYPGYQETRYF.

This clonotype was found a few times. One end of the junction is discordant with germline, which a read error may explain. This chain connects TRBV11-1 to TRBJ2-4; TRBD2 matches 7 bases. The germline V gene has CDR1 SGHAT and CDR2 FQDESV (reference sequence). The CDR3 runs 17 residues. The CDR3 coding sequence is TGTGCCGGCAGCCTTCCTGGGACCAGCGGGACCAAAAACATTCAGTACTTC. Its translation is CAGSLPGTSGTKNIQYF.

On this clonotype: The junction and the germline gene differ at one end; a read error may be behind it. CDR3 sequence: CSVGLAGGLYNEQLF. The DNA of the CDR3 is TGCAGCGTTGGACTAGCGGGAGGGCTGTACAATGAGCAGCTCTTC. The J gene is TRBJ2-1, the V gene TRBV29-1; 14 positions match TRBD2. The CDR3 is 15 amino acids. The germline V gene has CDR1 SQVTM and CDR2 ANQGSEA.

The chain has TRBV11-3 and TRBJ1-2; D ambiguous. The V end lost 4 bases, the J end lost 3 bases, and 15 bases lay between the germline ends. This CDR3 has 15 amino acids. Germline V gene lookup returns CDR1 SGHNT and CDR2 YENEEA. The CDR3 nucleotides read TGTGCCAGCAGCTCCACCCTGGGGAGAGACTATGGCTACACCTTC. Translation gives CASSSTLGRDYGYTF.

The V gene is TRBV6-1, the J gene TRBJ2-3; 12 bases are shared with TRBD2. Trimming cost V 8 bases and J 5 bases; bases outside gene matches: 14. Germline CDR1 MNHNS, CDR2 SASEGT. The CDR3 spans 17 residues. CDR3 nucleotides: TGTGCCAGCGGTCCTGGGCTAGCGGGAGGGCCCCTAGATACGCAGTATTTT. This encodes CASGPGLAGGPLDTQYF.